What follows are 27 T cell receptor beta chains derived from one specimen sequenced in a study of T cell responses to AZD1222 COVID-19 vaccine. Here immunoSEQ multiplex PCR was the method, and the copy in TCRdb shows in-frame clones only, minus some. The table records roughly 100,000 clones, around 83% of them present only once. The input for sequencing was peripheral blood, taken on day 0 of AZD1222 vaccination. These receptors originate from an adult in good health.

CDR3 DNA sequence: TGTGCCAGCAGATCACAGGGAGGTCAGCTAGAAGCTTTCTTT. Amino acid sequence: CASRSQGGQLEAFF. This chain joins TRBV6-5 and TRBJ1-1, with D possibly being TRBD1 (6 bases). In germline, CDR1 is MNHEY, CDR2 SVGAGI. The CDR3 has 14 amino acids. Trimming removed 6 bases from V and 8 bases from J, with 19 bases in between.

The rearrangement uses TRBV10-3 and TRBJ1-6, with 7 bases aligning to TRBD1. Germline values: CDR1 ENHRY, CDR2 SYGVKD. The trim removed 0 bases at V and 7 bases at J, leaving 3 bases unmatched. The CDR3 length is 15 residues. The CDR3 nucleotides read TGTGCCATCAGTGAGTCGGGACAGAAAAATTCACCCCTCCACTTT. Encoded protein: CAISESGQKNSPLHF.

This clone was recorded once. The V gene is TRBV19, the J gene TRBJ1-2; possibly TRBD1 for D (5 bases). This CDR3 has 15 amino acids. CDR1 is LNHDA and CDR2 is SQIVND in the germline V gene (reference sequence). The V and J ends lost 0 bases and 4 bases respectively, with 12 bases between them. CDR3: CASSIDLIGAYGYTF. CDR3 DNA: TGTGCCAGTAGTATAGATCTAATCGGGGCCTATGGCTACACCTTC. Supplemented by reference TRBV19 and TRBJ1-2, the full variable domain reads DGGITQSPKYLFRKEGQNVTLSCEQNLNHDAMYWYRQDPGQGLRLIYYSQIVNDFQKGDIAEGYSVSREKKESFPLTVTSAQKNPTAFYLCASSIDLIGAYGYTFGSGTRLTVV.

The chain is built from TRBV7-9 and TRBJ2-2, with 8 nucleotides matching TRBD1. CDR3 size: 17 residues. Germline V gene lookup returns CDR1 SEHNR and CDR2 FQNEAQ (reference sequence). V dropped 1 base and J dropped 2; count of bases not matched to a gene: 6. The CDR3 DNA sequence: TGTGCCAGCAGCTTAGATAAGGGGACAGGTAACACCGGGGAGCTGTTTTTT. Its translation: CASSLDKGTGNTGELFF.

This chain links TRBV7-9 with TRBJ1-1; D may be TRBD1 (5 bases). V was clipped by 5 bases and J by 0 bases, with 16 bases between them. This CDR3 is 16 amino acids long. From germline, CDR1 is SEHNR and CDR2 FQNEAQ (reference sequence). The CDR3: CASSPPPGPMNTEAFF. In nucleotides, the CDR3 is TGTGCCAGCAGCCCCCCGCCAGGGCCTATGAACACTGAAGCTTTCTTT.

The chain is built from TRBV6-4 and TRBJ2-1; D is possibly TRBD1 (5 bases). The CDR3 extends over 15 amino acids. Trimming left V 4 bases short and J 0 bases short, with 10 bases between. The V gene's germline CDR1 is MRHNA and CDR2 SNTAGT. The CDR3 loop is CASSATASSYNEQFF. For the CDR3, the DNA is TGTGCCAGCAGTGCGACAGCAAGCTCCTACAATGAGCAGTTCTTC.

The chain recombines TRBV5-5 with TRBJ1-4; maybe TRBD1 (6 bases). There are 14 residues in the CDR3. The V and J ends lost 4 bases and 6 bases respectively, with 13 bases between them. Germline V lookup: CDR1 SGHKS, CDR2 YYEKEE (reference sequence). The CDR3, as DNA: TGTGCCAGCAGCCGGGACATCGGAGATGAAAAACTGTTTTTT. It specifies CASSRDIGDEKLFF.

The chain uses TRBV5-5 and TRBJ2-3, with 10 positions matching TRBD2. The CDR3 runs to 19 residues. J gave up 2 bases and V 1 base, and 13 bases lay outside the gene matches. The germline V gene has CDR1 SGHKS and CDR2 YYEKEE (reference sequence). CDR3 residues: CASSLLAASGSPDTDTQYF. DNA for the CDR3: TGTGCCAGCAGCTTGCTGGCGGCTAGCGGGAGCCCGGACACAGATACGCAGTATTTT.

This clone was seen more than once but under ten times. The chain's CDR3 is CASELGRGRHEQYF. The CDR3 region has the DNA TGTGCCAGCGAATTAGGCAGGGGGCGCCACGAGCAGTACTTC. The J gene is TRBJ2-7, the V gene TRBV2; TRBD1 matches at 8 bases. This CDR3 is built from 14 residues. Trimming removed 8 bases from V and 5 bases from J; junction bases left unmatched: 11. CDR1 SNHLY and CDR2 FYNNEI come from the germline V gene. The full variable domain, completed using reference TRBV2 and TRBJ2-7, is EPEVTQTPSHQVTQMGQEVILRCVPISNHLYFYWYRQILGQKVEFLVSFYNNEISEKSEIFDDQFSVERPDGSNFTLKIRSTKLEDSAMYFCASELGRGRHEQYFGPGTRLTVT.

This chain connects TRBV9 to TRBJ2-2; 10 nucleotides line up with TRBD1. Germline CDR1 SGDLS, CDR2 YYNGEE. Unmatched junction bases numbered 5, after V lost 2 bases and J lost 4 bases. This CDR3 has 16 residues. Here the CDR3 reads CASSVLGTGVTGELFF. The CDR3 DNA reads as TGTGCCAGCAGCGTGCTCGGGACAGGGGTCACCGGGGAGCTGTTTTTT.

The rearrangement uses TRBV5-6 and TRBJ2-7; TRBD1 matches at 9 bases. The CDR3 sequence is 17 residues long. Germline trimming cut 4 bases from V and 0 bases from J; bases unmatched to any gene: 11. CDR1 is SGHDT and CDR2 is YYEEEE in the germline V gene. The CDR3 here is CASSRYADRGSSYEQYF. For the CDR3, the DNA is TGTGCCAGCAGCCGTTACGCTGACAGGGGGAGCTCCTACGAGCAGTACTTC.

For the CDR3, the DNA is TGTGCCAGCAGCTTTAGAGCCTACAATGAGCAGTTCTTC. Encoded protein: CASSFRAYNEQFF. The chain uses TRBV11-3 and TRBJ2-1; the D is unclear. Germline assignment: CDR1 SGHNT and CDR2 YENEEA. The CDR3 consists of 13 residues. The ends were cut back, 3 bases at V and 2 bases at J, with 5 bases in the middle.

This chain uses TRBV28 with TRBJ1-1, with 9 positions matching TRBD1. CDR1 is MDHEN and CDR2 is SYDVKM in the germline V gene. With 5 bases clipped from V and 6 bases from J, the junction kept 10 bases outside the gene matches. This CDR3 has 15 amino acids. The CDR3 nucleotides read TGTGCCAGCAGTGCAACCGGGACAGGGACTGCTGAAGCTTTCTTT. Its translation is CASSATGTGTAEAFF.

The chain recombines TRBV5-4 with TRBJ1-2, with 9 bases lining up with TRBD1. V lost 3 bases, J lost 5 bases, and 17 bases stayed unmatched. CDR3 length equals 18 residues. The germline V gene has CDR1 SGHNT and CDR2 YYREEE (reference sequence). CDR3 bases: TGTGCCAGCAGCTCTTCGGGGACAGGGACAGTGGACCGTTATGGCTACACCTTC. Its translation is CASSSSGTGTVDRYGYTF.

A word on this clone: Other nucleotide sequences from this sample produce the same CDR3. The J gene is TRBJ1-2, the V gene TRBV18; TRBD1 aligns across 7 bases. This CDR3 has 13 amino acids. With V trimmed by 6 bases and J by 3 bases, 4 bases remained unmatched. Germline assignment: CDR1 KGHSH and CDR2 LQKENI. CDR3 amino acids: CASSRQGDYGYTF. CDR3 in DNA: TGTGCCAGCTCGCGACAGGGCGACTATGGCTACACCTTC.

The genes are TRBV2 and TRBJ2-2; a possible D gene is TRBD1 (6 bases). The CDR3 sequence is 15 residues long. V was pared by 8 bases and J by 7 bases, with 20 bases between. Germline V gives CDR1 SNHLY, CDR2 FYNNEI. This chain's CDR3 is CASSLGSGDVGELFF. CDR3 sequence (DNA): TGTGCCAGCTCATTGGGGTCAGGGGATGTCGGGGAGCTGTTTTTT.

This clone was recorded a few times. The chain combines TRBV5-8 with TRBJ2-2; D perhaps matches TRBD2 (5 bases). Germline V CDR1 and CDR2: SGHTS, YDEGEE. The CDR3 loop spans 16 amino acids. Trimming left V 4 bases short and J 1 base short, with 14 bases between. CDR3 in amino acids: CASSPRASRNTGELFF. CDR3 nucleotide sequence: TGTGCCAGCAGCCCCCGGGCTAGCAGGAACACCGGGGAGCTGTTTTTT.

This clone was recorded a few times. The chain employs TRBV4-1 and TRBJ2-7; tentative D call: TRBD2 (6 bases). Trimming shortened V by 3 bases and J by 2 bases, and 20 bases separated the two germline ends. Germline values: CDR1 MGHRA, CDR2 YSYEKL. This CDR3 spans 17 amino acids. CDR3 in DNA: TGCGCCAGCAGCCAGCGGGATACCGGGATCAGCCCCTACGAGCAGTACTTC. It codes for CASSQRDTGISPYEQYF.

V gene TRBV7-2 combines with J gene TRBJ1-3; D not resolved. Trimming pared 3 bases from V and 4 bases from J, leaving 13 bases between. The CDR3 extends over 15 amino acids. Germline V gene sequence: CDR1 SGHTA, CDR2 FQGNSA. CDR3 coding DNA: TGTGCCAGCAGCTTTGGGAACGCAATCGGAAACACCATATATTTT. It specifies CASSFGNAIGNTIYF.

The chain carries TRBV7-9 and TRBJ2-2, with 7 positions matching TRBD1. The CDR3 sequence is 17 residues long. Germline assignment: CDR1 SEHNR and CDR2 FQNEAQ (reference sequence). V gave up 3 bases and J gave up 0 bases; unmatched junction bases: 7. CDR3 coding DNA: TGTGCCAGCAGCTTTAATGCAGGGGGTCCGAACACCGGGGAGCTGTTTTTT. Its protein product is CASSFNAGGPNTGELFF.

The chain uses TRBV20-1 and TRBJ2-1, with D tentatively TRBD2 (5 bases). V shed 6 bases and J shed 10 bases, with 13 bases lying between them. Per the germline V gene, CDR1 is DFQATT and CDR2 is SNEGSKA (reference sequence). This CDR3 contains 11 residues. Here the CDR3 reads CSATSSREQFF. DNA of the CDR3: TGCAGTGCAACATCTAGCCGGGAGCAGTTCTTC.

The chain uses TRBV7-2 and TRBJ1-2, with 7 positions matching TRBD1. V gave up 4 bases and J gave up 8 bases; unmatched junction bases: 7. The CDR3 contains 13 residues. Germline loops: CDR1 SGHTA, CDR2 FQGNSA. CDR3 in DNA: TGTGCCAGCAGCTCGCCATCAGGGGGAGGCTACACCTTC. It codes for CASSSPSGGGYTF.

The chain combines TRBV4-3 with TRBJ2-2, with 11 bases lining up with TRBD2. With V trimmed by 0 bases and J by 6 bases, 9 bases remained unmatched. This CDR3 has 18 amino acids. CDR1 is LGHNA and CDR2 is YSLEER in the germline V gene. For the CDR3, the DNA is TGCGCCAGCAGCCAAGATAAGGGACTAGCGGTTGGCGCCGGGGAGCTGTTTTTT. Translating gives CASSQDKGLAVGAGELFF.

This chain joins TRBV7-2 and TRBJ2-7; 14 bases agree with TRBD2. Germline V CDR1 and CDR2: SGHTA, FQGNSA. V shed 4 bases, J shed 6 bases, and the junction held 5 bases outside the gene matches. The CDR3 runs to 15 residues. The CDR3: CASSYGTSGSFEQYF. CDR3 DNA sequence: TGTGCCAGCAGCTACGGGACTAGCGGGAGTTTCGAGCAGTACTTC.

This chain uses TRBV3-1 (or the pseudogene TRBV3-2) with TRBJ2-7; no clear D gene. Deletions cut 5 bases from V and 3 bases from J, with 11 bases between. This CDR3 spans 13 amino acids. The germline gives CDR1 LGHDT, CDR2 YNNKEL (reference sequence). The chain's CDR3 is CASSGPMVYEQYF. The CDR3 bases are TGTGCCAGCAGCGGACCGATGGTCTACGAGCAGTACTTC.

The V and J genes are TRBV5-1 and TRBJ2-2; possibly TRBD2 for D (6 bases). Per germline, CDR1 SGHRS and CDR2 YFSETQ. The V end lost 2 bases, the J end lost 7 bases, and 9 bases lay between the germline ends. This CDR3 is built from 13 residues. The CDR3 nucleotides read TGCGCCAGCAGCTTAACGGGGGACGGGGAGCTGTTTTTT. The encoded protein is CASSLTGDGELFF.

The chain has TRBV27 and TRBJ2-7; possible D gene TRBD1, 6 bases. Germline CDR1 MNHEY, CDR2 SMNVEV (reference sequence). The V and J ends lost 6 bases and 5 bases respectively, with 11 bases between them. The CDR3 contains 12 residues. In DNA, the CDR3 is TGTGCCAGCAGGAGGGGGACAAACGAGCAGTACTTC. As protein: CASRRGTNEQYF.